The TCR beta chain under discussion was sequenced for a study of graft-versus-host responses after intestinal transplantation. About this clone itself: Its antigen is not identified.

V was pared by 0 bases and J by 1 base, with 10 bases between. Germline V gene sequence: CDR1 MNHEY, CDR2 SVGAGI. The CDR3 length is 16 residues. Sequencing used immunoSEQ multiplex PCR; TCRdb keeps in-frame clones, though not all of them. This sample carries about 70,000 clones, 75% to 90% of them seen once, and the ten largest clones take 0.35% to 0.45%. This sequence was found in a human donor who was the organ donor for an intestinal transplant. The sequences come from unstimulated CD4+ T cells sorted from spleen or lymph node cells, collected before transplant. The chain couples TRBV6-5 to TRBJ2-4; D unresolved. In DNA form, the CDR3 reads TGTGCCAGCAGTTACTCGAGCATGGTGGCCAAAAACATTCAGTACTTC. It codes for CASSYSSMVAKNIQYF.